One sample yielded the 31 T cell receptor beta chains listed below, sequenced in a study of neurological immune-mediated disorders. TCRdb fed the 5' RACE reads into MiXCR, producing one record per CDR3 protein. The sample yields 80,000 or so distinct CDR3 sequences, 9.4% seen once. The sample comprised PBMCs. The source is a man in his fifties in good health.

This clonotype was found a few times. This may stem from a read error, because a much larger clone lies one nucleotide away. The chain couples TRBV7-3 to TRBJ1-3; D is perhaps TRBD1 (5 bases). The CDR3 is 12 residues long. Germline CDR1 is SGHTA and CDR2 is FQGTGA. The CDR3 DNA is TGTGTCAGCAGCCCGGGGACCCGCACCATATATTTT. This encodes CVSSPGTRTIYF.

This clonotype showed up many times. This chain links TRBV25-1 with TRBJ2-7, with D uncertain. The germline V and J ends were trimmed by 5 bases and 2 bases, with 4 bases remaining between them. The CDR3 covers 11 residues. From germline, CDR1 is MGHDK and CDR2 SYGVNS. Here the CDR3 DNA reads TGTGCCAGCAGTTCAGCCTACGAGCAGTACTTC. This gives the protein CASSSAYEQYF.

This clonotype was counted ten times or more. The chain couples TRBV7-2 to TRBJ2-7; D possibly corresponds to TRBD1 (6 bases). V lost 5 bases to trimming and J lost 6 bases, with 17 bases between them. This CDR3 contains 14 residues. The germline CDR1 and CDR2 sequences are SGHTA and FQGNSA. The CDR3: CASSIYGQSREQYF. In DNA, the CDR3 is TGTGCCAGCAGCATCTACGGACAGTCCCGCGAGCAGTACTTC. The full variable domain, its missing parts supplied by reference TRBV7-2 and TRBJ2-7, is GAGVSQSPSNKVTEKGKDVELRCDPISGHTALYWYRQSLGQGLEFLIYFQGNSAPDKSGLPSDRFSAERTGGSVSTLTIQRTQQEDSAVYLCASSIYGQSREQYFGPGTRLTVT.

This clonotype was counted at least ten times. The chain is built from TRBV29-1 and TRBJ2-7; the D is unclear. Germline V lookup: CDR1 SQVTM, CDR2 ANQGSEA. The CDR3 has 12 amino acids. V lost 4 bases to trimming and J lost 0 bases, with 7 bases between them. DNA of the CDR3: TGCAGCGTTGTGACAAGCTCCTACGAGCAGTACTTC. It is translated as CSVVTSSYEQYF.

This clonotype appeared many times. The chain employs TRBV11-2 and TRBJ2-2; 7 nucleotides match TRBD1. The V gene end was trimmed by 4 bases and the J gene end by 6 bases; junction bases not matched to a gene: 5. The CDR3 loop spans 14 amino acids. CDR1 is SGHAT and CDR2 is FQNNGV in the germline V gene. CDR3 sequence (DNA): TGTGCCAGCAGCTCGACAGGGCCACCCGGGGAGCTGTTTTTT. The encoded protein is CASSSTGPPGELFF.

As concerns this clonotype: A much larger clonotype is one base distant, so this may be a read error. The chain has TRBV7-2 and TRBJ2-4, with 15 bases that match TRBD2. The CDR3 is made up of 18 amino acids. J was trimmed by 2 bases and V by 5 bases; bases with no gene match: 7. Germline-derived CDR1 and CDR2 are SGHTA and FQGNSA. Here the CDR3 reads CASSQGLAGGLSKNIQYF. CDR3 DNA sequence: TGTGCCAGCAGCCAGGGACTAGCGGGAGGACTATCCAAAAACATTCAGTACTTC.

The sample holds a few counts of this clonotype. The chain uses TRBV10-3 and TRBJ2-1; TRBD2 matches 7 bases. Germline CDR1 and CDR2: ENHRY and SYGVKD. The CDR3 is 11 amino acids. The J segment lost 8 bases and the V segment lost 10 bases, leaving 5 bases of the junction unmatched. The chain's CDR3 is CATQLAYEQFF. CDR3 DNA sequence: TGTGCCACCCAACTAGCGTATGAGCAGTTCTTC.

This clonotype was seen ten or more times. The J gene is TRBJ2-1, the V gene TRBV5-1; the D gene could be TRBD1 or TRBD2 (5 bases each). V was pared by 6 bases and J by 4 bases, with 17 bases between. This CDR3 comprises 15 residues. Germline loops: CDR1 SGHRS, CDR2 YFSETQ. For the CDR3, the DNA is TGCGCCAGCACCACTCTCGGGACCAAGTACAATGAGCAGTTCTTC. It codes for CASTTLGTKYNEQFF.

This clonotype was detected many times. The genes are TRBV28 and TRBJ2-7, with D maybe TRBD1 (6 bases). The CDR3 runs to 12 residues. CDR1 and CDR2 (germline): MDHEN, SYDVKM. Between the trimmed V and J ends, which lost 6 bases and 3 bases, there was a span of 9 bases. CDR3 DNA: TGTGCCAGCAGGGGACACTTCTACGAGCAGTACTTC. Its translation: CASRGHFYEQYF.

This clonotype was observed many times. V usage is TRBV3-1 and J usage is TRBJ2-3; no reliable D call. Germline CDR1 LGHDT, CDR2 YNNKEL (reference sequence). V lost 4 bases and J 5 bases, leaving 10 bases between the germline ends. There are 13 residues in the CDR3. Here the CDR3 DNA reads TGTGCCAGCAGCCGGGCCCACAAAGATACGCAGTATTTT. It translates to CASSRAHKDTQYF.

The sample holds many counts of this clonotype. This sequence joins TRBV5-1 and TRBJ2-7, with a possible D match to TRBD1 (6 bases). The germline V gene has CDR1 SGHRS and CDR2 YFSETQ. The CDR3 sequence is 13 residues long. V was clipped by 4 bases and J by 6 bases, with 14 bases between them. In DNA form, the CDR3 reads TGCGCCAGCAGCGGAACACAGGGCCTCGAGCAGTACTTC. Amino acid sequence: CASSGTQGLEQYF.

This clonotype has at least ten counts. The chain uses TRBV27 and TRBJ2-4, with a possible D match to TRBD1 (5 bases). The CDR3 has 18 amino acids. The V and J ends lost 5 bases and 0 bases respectively, with 20 bases between them. Germline CDR1 reads MNHEY; CDR2 reads SMNVEV (reference sequence). The CDR3 region has the DNA TGTGCCAGCAGTCCCCACTCAACAGGAAACCTAGCCAAAAACATTCAGTACTTC. It yields the protein CASSPHSTGNLAKNIQYF.

There are many counts of this clonotype. The genes are TRBV6-2 or TRBV6-3 and TRBJ2-7; 9 bases are shared with TRBD2. Germline CDR1 is MNHEY and CDR2 is SVGEGT. This CDR3 has 15 amino acids. After removal of 5 bases from V and 3 bases from J, the junction contained 8 bases not matched to a gene. This chain's CDR3 is CASSDGTSSYYEQYF. The CDR3, as DNA: TGTGCCAGCAGTGATGGGACTAGCTCCTACTACGAGCAGTACTTC.

At least ten counts were recorded for this clonotype. The chain couples TRBV20-1 to TRBJ2-5; TRBD1 might be the D (6 bases). Trimming took 0 bases from V and 4 from J, leaving 18 bases between them. The CDR3 is 16 amino acids. Germline CDR1 and CDR2: DFQATT and SNEGSKA (reference sequence). In nucleotides, the CDR3 is TGCAGTGCTAGAGAGGGAAGGGGGAGAGGTCGAGAGACCCAGTACTTC. Translation gives CSAREGRGRGRETQYF.

In its sample, this clonotype was seen many times. CDR3 sequence: CASSFEANTGELFF. Here the CDR3 DNA reads TGCGCCAGCAGCTTTGAGGCGAACACCGGGGAGCTGTTTTTT. This chain links TRBV5-1 with TRBJ2-2; D is undetermined. Trimming cost V 2 bases and J 0 bases, with 5 bases left between them. This CDR3 is 14 amino acids long. Looked up from germline, CDR1 is SGHRS and CDR2 is YFSETQ.

This clonotype was counted ten times or more. The chain employs TRBV20-1 and TRBJ1-1, with 7 bases that match TRBD1. The CDR3 consists of 13 residues. The V and J ends lost 5 bases and 0 bases, in that order; junction bases with no gene match: 3. Germline CDR1 is DFQATT and CDR2 is SNEGSKA (reference sequence). The CDR3 nucleotides are TGCAGTGCTCCGGGACAGCTGAACACTGAAGCTTTCTTT. It encodes CSAPGQLNTEAFF.

This clonotype was observed many times. This chain uses TRBV12-3 or TRBV12-4 with TRBJ1-6, with D tentatively TRBD1 (6 bases). V shed 7 bases and J shed 7 bases, with 14 bases lying between them. The CDR3 is 14 amino acids. The CDR3 DNA follows: TGTGCCAGCACCTACAGGGTAGAAAATTCACCCCTCCACTTT. Translated: CASTYRVENSPLHF.

This clonotype occurred many times. Written as DNA, the CDR3 is TGTGCCAGCAGTTTAATGGGGTCTGGAAACACCATATATTTT. Encoded protein: CASSLMGSGNTIYF. The V gene is TRBV12-3 or TRBV12-4, the J gene TRBJ1-3; D is uncertain. The CDR3 runs to 14 residues. V was trimmed by 2 bases and J by 1 base, leaving 6 bases between them.

This clonotype was detected many times. The chain is built from TRBV20-1 and TRBJ1-1, with D unresolved. The CDR3 extends over 13 amino acids. Trimming shortened V by 2 bases and J by 1 base, and 8 bases separated the two germline ends. Per the germline V gene, CDR1 is DFQATT and CDR2 is SNEGSKA (reference sequence). CDR3 protein: CSARNSSNTEAFF. Written as DNA, the CDR3 is TGCAGTGCTAGAAACAGCTCGAACACTGAAGCTTTCTTT.

In its sample, this clonotype was seen many times. The chain is built from TRBV7-2 and TRBJ2-3, with a possible D match to TRBD2 (5 bases). Germline CDR1 reads SGHTA; CDR2 reads FQGNSA. The CDR3 is 15 amino acids. V was shortened by 1 base and J by 4 bases, with 12 bases between the two germline ends. CDR3 in amino acids: CASSLVASMSDTQYF. The DNA for the CDR3 is TGTGCCAGCAGCTTAGTTGCTAGCATGTCAGATACGCAGTATTTT.

This clonotype was recorded at least ten times. V and J are TRBV12-3 or TRBV12-4 and TRBJ2-3; D may be TRBD2 (5 bases). The CDR3 extends over 15 amino acids. The V end was cut by 3 bases, the J end by 5 bases, with 15 bases between. The chain's CDR3 is CASSLSSSTRDTQYF. For the CDR3, the DNA is TGTGCCAGCAGTTTGTCTAGCTCGACACGAGATACGCAGTATTTT.

As for this clonotype: A much larger clonotype is one base distant, so this may be a read error. The chain is built from TRBV3-1 and TRBJ1-2; D ambiguous. From germline, CDR1 is LGHDT and CDR2 YNNKEL (reference sequence). This CDR3 contains 12 residues. V was shortened by 7 bases and J by 5 bases, with 11 bases between the two germline ends. CDR3 residues: CASMDAKYGYTF. The CDR3 DNA reads as TGTGCCAGCATGGACGCAAAGTATGGCTACACCTTC.

Many counts were recorded for this clonotype. The V call is TRBV7-9, the J call TRBJ1-1; possible D gene TRBD1, 5 bases. The length of the CDR3 is 17 residues. V lost 1 base and J 0 bases, leaving 15 bases between the germline ends. Germline V CDR1 and CDR2: SEHNR, FQNEAQ (reference sequence). CDR3 nucleotide sequence: TGTGCCAGCAGCTTAGAGGGGCTAACCATCATGAACACTGAAGCTTTCTTT. Translating it yields CASSLEGLTIMNTEAFF. The full variable domain, in which reference TRBV7-9 and TRBJ1-1 provide the parts outside the CDR3, is DTGVSQNPRHKITKRGQNVTFRCDPISEHNRLYWYRQTLGQGPEFLTYFQNEAQLEKSRLLSDRFSAERPKGSFSTLEIQRTEQGDSAMYLCASSLEGLTIMNTEAFFGQGTRLTVV.

This clonotype was recorded many times. The chain joins TRBV20-1 to TRBJ2-7, with TRBD1 identical over 9 bases. The CDR3 sequence is 14 residues long. CDR1 and CDR2 from the germline V gene are DFQATT and SNEGSKA (reference sequence). Trimming removed 5 bases from V and 1 base from J; junction bases left unmatched: 6. DNA of the CDR3: TGCAGTGCTCCCGGGACAGGGCCTTCCTACGAGCAGTACTTC. Translation: CSAPGTGPSYEQYF.

This clonotype has at least ten counts. This chain uses TRBV10-1 with TRBJ1-1; D is undetermined. Germline V gene lookup returns CDR1 WNHNN and CDR2 SYGVQD (reference sequence). This CDR3 region has 13 residues. The V end lost 3 bases, the J end lost 0 bases, and 5 bases lay between the germline ends. CDR3 residues: CASSEAVNTEAFF. CDR3 nucleotides: TGCGCCAGCAGTGAAGCCGTGAACACTGAAGCTTTCTTT.

This clonotype was picked up many times. This rearrangement joins TRBV12-3 or TRBV12-4 to TRBJ2-7; 8 bases align to TRBD2. This CDR3 is 15 amino acids long. The junction had 11 bases not matched to a gene; V was cut back by 3 bases and J by 7 bases. The chain's CDR3 is CASSFVSGGPREQYF. DNA for the CDR3: TGTGCCAGCAGTTTCGTCTCGGGAGGGCCCAGGGAGCAGTACTTC.

This clonotype was seen many times. The chain uses TRBV20-1 and TRBJ2-1, with D possibly called TRBD1 or TRBD2 (6 bases each). The CDR3 is 14 residues long. The germline V gene encodes CDR1 DFQATT and CDR2 SNEGSKA (reference sequence). Trimming removed 8 bases from V and 0 bases from J, with 14 bases in between. The CDR3 DNA is TGCAGTCTTAGGGGGACTCCCTCCTACAATGAGCAGTTCTTC. It codes for CSLRGTPSYNEQFF.

This clonotype was recorded at least ten times. The J gene is TRBJ2-7, the V gene TRBV5-1, with 12 bases fitting TRBD1. The CDR3 has 17 amino acids. V shed 4 bases, J shed 6 bases, and the junction held 14 bases outside the gene matches. Germline assignment: CDR1 SGHRS and CDR2 YFSETQ. The CDR3 bases are TGCGCCAGCAGCCTACGACCCGCCGGGACAGGGGGCGGCGAGCAGTACTTC. Its translation: CASSLRPAGTGGGEQYF.

This clonotype was observed many times. The genes are TRBV6-2 or TRBV6-3 and TRBJ1-1; TRBD1 matches 9 bases. In germline, CDR1 is MNHEY, CDR2 SVGEGT. The CDR3 loop spans 14 amino acids. Trimming took 8 bases from V and 1 from J; bases not matched to a gene: 5. As DNA, the CDR3 is TGTGCCAGCGCCGCGGGACAGGGGAACACTGAAGCTTTCTTT. Protein product: CASAAGQGNTEAFF.

This clonotype was seen ten or more times. The chain employs TRBV29-1 and TRBJ2-1; 7 bases match TRBD2. Trimming at V came to 4 bases and at J to 6 bases, leaving 3 bases not matched to a gene. Looked up from germline, CDR1 is SQVTM and CDR2 is ANQGSEA. This CDR3 comprises 12 residues. CDR3 sequence reads: CSVVTSANEQFF. CDR3 bases: TGCAGCGTTGTCACTAGCGCCAATGAGCAGTTCTTC.

This clonotype showed up many times. This chain connects TRBV2 to TRBJ2-7; TRBD1 matches 9 bases. CDR3 length: 16 residues. Germline V lookup: CDR1 SNHLY, CDR2 FYNNEI. V was pared by 7 bases and J by 5 bases, with 15 bases of the junction left unmatched. The CDR3 loop is CASILTPGQGGNEQYF. The CDR3, as DNA: TGTGCCAGCATCCTAACCCCGGGACAGGGAGGGAACGAGCAGTACTTC.